The 10 T cell receptor beta chains reported below all come from one sample, sequenced in a study of blood T cell repertoires in COVID-19. Some clones are missing from TCRdb's copy, which holds only in-frame ones; the method was immunoSEQ multiplex PCR. This sample has roughly 57,000 clones, with roughly 90% found just once. The sample taken for sequencing was peripheral blood. The receptors come from a human donor in a cohort sampled during active COVID-19.

The chain carries TRBV4-1 and TRBJ1-2; 7 positions match TRBD1. The CDR3 is made up of 16 amino acids. Losses at the gene ends were 3 bases for V and 2 bases for J; bases not matched to a gene: 9. Germline-derived CDR1 and CDR2 are MGHRA and YSYEKL. CDR3 loop: CASSHNEDRLNYGYTF. CDR3 DNA: TGCGCCAGCAGCCATAACGAGGACAGGCTAAACTATGGCTACACCTTC.

The count of this clone is one. This sequence joins TRBV11-1 and TRBJ2-1; a weak D match, TRBD2 (5 bases). The CDR3 runs 13 residues. V lost 5 bases and J 2 bases, leaving 7 bases between the germline ends. Germline CDR1 is SGHAT and CDR2 is FQDESV (reference sequence). The CDR3 sequence: CASSLGAYNEQFF. The CDR3 coding sequence is TGTGCCAGCAGCCTCGGGGCCTACAATGAGCAGTTCTTC.

The chain recombines TRBV4-1 with TRBJ1-4; weak D call: TRBD1 (6 bases). The CDR3 contains 17 residues. Looked up from germline, CDR1 is MGHRA and CDR2 is YSYEKL. Trimming took 0 bases from V and 0 from J, leaving 11 bases between them. The CDR3, as DNA: TGCGCCAGCAGCCAAGACAGGGGCCTGACAACTAATGAAAAACTGTTTTTT. It is translated as CASSQDRGLTTNEKLFF.

This clone was observed once. The chain is built from TRBV6-2 or TRBV6-3 and TRBJ2-2; D uncertain. This CDR3 is built from 12 residues. CDR1 MNHEY and CDR2 SVGEGT come from the germline V gene. V was clipped by 4 bases and J by 2 bases, with 2 bases between them. CDR3 protein: CASSLNTGELFF. Here the CDR3 DNA reads TGTGCCAGCAGTTTAAACACCGGGGAGCTGTTTTTT.

The chain links TRBV7-2 to TRBJ1-1, with D tentatively TRBD1 (5 bases). This CDR3 comprises 14 residues. Germline CDR1 SGHTA, CDR2 FQGNSA. The germline V and J ends were trimmed by 5 bases and 0 bases, with 10 bases remaining between them. The chain's CDR3 is CASSLDSMNTEAFF. The CDR3 nucleotides are TGTGCCAGCAGCCTTGACAGCATGAACACTGAAGCTTTCTTT.

CDR3 protein: CASSQEPRTAYGYTF. CDR3 bases: TGCGCCAGCAGCCAAGAACCTAGGACAGCCTATGGCTACACCTTC. The chain recombines TRBV4-3 with TRBJ1-2; TRBD1 might be the D (6 bases). Germline V gives CDR1 LGHNA, CDR2 YSLEER. V was pared by 0 bases and J by 4 bases, with 12 bases between. The CDR3 sequence is 15 residues long.

CDR3 sequence (DNA): TGCGCCAGCAGCTTGAGGGGTTTGGGGTATGGCTACACCTTC. It encodes CASSLRGLGYGYTF. The V call is TRBV5-1, the J call TRBJ1-2, with D maybe TRBD1 (5 bases). Germline loops: CDR1 SGHRS, CDR2 YFSETQ. Trimming shortened V by 1 base and J by 5 bases, and 12 bases separated the two germline ends. The CDR3 is 14 residues long.

This clone occurred a few times. This rearrangement joins TRBV3-1 (or the pseudogene TRBV3-2) to TRBJ1-5, with unresolved D. The germline V gene has CDR1 LGHDT and CDR2 YNNKEL (reference sequence). This CDR3 has 15 amino acids. V gave up 4 bases and J gave up 6 bases, with 16 bases separating them. The CDR3 sequence: CASSRGLQSGQPQHF. The CDR3 region has the DNA TGTGCCAGCAGCCGAGGGCTGCAATCGGGTCAGCCCCAGCATTTT.

The V call is TRBV5-1, the J call TRBJ1-4; TRBD1 matches 7 bases. V shed 1 base, J shed 0 bases, and the junction held 9 bases outside the gene matches. The CDR3 contains 18 residues. CDR1 is SGHRS, CDR2 YFSETQ, per germline. As DNA, the CDR3 is TGCGCCAGCAGCTTGTCCCCGACAGGGTCCACAACTAATGAAAAACTGTTTTTT. It translates to CASSLSPTGSTTNEKLFF.

The chain links TRBV3-1 (or the pseudogene TRBV3-2) to TRBJ1-2, with TRBD1 identical over 7 bases. The CDR3 length is 16 residues. Per germline, CDR1 LGHDT and CDR2 YNNKEL (reference sequence). After removal of 0 bases from V and 5 bases from J, the junction contained 9 bases not matched to a gene. In nucleotides, the CDR3 is TGTGCCAGCAGCCAAGACAGGGGGAGTGGGTATTATGGCTACACCTTC. Translation gives CASSQDRGSGYYGYTF.